The present entry profiles one T cell receptor (beta chain) with its context. Assay used: immunoSEQ multiplex PCR; TCRdb lists only in-frame clones, some missing. This table holds approximately 150,000 clones, 85% to 90% found once. The sample comes from a study of blood T cell repertoires in COVID-19. Germline V gene lookup returns CDR1 MDHEN and CDR2 SYDVKM. The CDR3 totals 15 residues. The V gene lost 5 bases and the J gene lost 2 bases, with 12 bases spanning the gap. The TCR was taken from a man aged 18 to 29 with COVID-19, enrolled during active disease. The sequenced material came from peripheral blood. The gene calls are TRBV28 and TRBJ2-2, with D unresolved. The CDR3 DNA is TGTGCCAGCAGTACCGCCCCGACAAACACCGGGGAGCTGTTTTTT. Its protein is CASSTAPTNTGELFF.